This T cell receptor beta chain was profiled in a study of a mutant IDH1 vaccine in newly diagnosed glioma (dated by TCRdb to about 2021). Turning to the overall study: The roughly 30 treated patients were 62.5% male and approximately 40% female, with a mean age of approximately 38 years. Six visits were used for peripheral blood collection: V03 (baseline), V05, V07, V10, V12 and V13. For exploratory analyses, longitudinal TCRB deep sequencing was carried out in 25 to 30 treated patients wherever samples were available. Before enrollment, patients had received standard therapy of radiotherapy alone, temozolomide alone, or radiochemotherapy with temozolomide; most received the combination.

Points the paper makes about the study in general: PBMC samples for TCRB deep sequencing were selected based on availability. Pseudoprogression appeared unrelated to alterations in the top peripheral T cell clonotypes detected by TCRB sequencing. It was noted by the authors that analyses of patient blood samples could not be reproduced owing to sample limitations. Across multiple MHC alleles, vaccine-induced immune responses were seen in around 93% of patients.

The library was generated by the immunoSEQ multiplex PCR assay. The hsTCRB Kit was used according to the manufacturer's protocol to amplify rearranged TCR beta chain sequences. Sequencing of TCRB libraries was carried out on an Illumina MiSeq. From the authors' description of their analysis: The kit vendor's proprietary platform handled demultiplexing, trimming and gene mapping. Imported from immuneACCESS, the table was reduced by TCRdb to in-frame sequences with V and J called. These copies leave out some clones; in studies compared against another copy, an unresolved V gene accounts for under half, and the cause of the remainder is not known. That table gives V, J and clone size, and the DNA gave D and trimming. For this sample there are about 88,000 clones; roughly 87% appear just once. In total, the top ten clones hold about 5.2% of the sample. The time point label for this specimen denotes: baseline, week 1 (first vaccination visit). The treatment or condition tag for this specimen amounts to: pre-vaccination baseline after standard-of-care therapy. Donors had newly diagnosed WHO grade 3 or 4 IDH1-mutant astrocytomas with loss of nuclear ATRX. The samples were drawn from NOA16, a multicentre, single-arm, open-label phase I trial in Germany that tested a mutant IDH1 peptide vaccine in humans for the first time. For immunogenicity testing, the blood drawn at visit V03 was used as the baseline sample. The DNeasy Blood and Tissue Kit was used to extract genomic DNA from EDTA blood for TCRB sequencing.

Notes on this clone: It has no known antigen specificity. No much larger clonotype is one base removed from it; base qualities were not supplied.

CDR1 and CDR2 were assigned from the germline V gene (reference sequence) as MNHNY and SVGAGI. The CDR3, from cysteine to phenylalanine, totals 15 residues. CDR3 DNA is the only sequence kept; it has 45 bases, read in frame from the first base. Trimming takes 6 bases off V and 4 bases off J; junction bases not matched to a gene: 9. The sample was PBMCs, taken from a glioma patient treated with radiotherapy, temozolomide or both. The TCR comes from a man aged 40-49 years with glioma. Some clones in this sample may be carry-over from other donors' samples. This chain is built from TRBV6-6 and TRBJ1-3, with TRBD1 matching 7 junction bases. The DNA reads as follows: TGTGCCAGCAGGCAGACAGGGCTGATCGGAAACACCATATATTTT. Its protein is CASRQTGLIGNTIYF.